Listed below are T cell receptor beta chains from one sample, sequenced in a study of beta chain features in type 1 diabetes. Here immunoSEQ multiplex PCR was the method, and the copy in TCRdb shows in-frame clones only, minus some. The sample yields roughly 150,000 clones, approximately 9% seen once. The sequencing input was central memory CD4+ T cells from blood. The receptors were sampled from a woman between 18 and 30 years old in good health. CDR3s include the opening cysteine and the closing phenylalanine or tryptophan. A D gene is named only where the DNA matches it firmly. Only part of the rows carry a size: once, few, many, or a class if the clone is expanded.

J gene: TRBJ2-1; D gene: TRBD2; V gene: TRBV9; clone size: many; CDR3 protein: CASSAGTSGAYNEQFF; CDR3 DNA: TGTGCCAGCAGCGCTGGGACTAGCGGGGCGTACAATGAGCAGTTCTTC
J gene: TRBJ2-2; D gene: TRBD1; V gene: TRBV18; clone size: few; CDR3 protein: CASSPGQFHTGELFF; CDR3 DNA: TGTGCCAGCTCACCGGGACAGTTCCACACCGGGGAGCTGTTTTTT
J gene: TRBJ2-1; D gene: NA; V gene: TRBV27; clone size: NA; CDR3 protein: CASSFRNEQFF; CDR3 DNA: TGTGCCAGCAGTTTTAGAAATGAGCAGTTCTTC
J gene: TRBJ2-3; D gene: TRBD2; V gene: TRBV5-6; clone size: NA; CDR3 protein: CASSVGLAESDTQYF; CDR3 DNA: TGTGCCAGCAGCGTTGGACTAGCAGAATCGGATACGCAGTATTTT
J gene: TRBJ2-1; D gene: NA; V gene: TRBV7-2; clone size: NA; CDR3 protein: CASSLDRSNEQFF; CDR3 DNA: TGTGCCAGCAGCTTAGATCGCAGCAATGAGCAGTTCTTC
J gene: TRBJ2-1; D gene: TRBD2; V gene: TRBV10-1; clone size: NA; CDR3 protein: CASSGIAGTGEQFF; CDR3 DNA: TGCGCCAGCAGTGGAATAGCGGGAACGGGGGAGCAGTTCTTC
J gene: TRBJ2-7; D gene: TRBD2; V gene: TRBV18; clone size: few; CDR3 protein: CASSPKGREMYEQYF; CDR3 DNA: TGTGCCAGCTCACCAAAAGGGCGGGAGATGTACGAGCAGTACTTC
J gene: TRBJ1-1; D gene: TRBD1; V gene: TRBV11-2; clone size: NA; CDR3 protein: CASSLDRGRSGAFF; CDR3 DNA: TGTGCCAGCAGCTTGGACAGGGGGCGAAGTGGAGCTTTCTTT
J gene: TRBJ1-1; D gene: TRBD1; V gene: TRBV19; clone size: few; CDR3 protein: CASSSGTGVGTEAFF; CDR3 DNA: TGTGCCAGTAGTTCCGGGACAGGGGTTGGCACTGAAGCTTTCTTT
J gene: TRBJ1-2; D gene: TRBD1; V gene: TRBV30; clone size: NA; CDR3 protein: CAFQDRGNYGYTF; CDR3 DNA: TGTGCCTTCCAGGACAGGGGAAACTATGGCTACACCTTC
J gene: TRBJ2-5; D gene: TRBD2; V gene: TRBV2; clone size: NA; CDR3 protein: CASRGTSGGPQTQYF; CDR3 DNA: TGTGCCAGCAGAGGAACTAGCGGGGGGCCGCAGACCCAGTACTTC
J gene: TRBJ2-5; D gene: NA; V gene: TRBV7-7; clone size: few; CDR3 protein: CASSPRFQETQYF; CDR3 DNA: TGTGCTAGCAGCCCACGGTTCCAAGAGACCCAGTACTTC
J gene: TRBJ2-3; D gene: TRBD2; V gene: TRBV5-1; clone size: few; CDR3 protein: CASSTGLAGNTDTQYF; CDR3 DNA: TGCGCCAGCAGCACGGGACTAGCGGGGAACACAGATACGCAGTATTTT
J gene: TRBJ2-7; D gene: TRBD2; V gene: TRBV7-2; clone size: few; CDR3 protein: CASSRLVAGRSYEQYF; CDR3 DNA: TGTGCCAGCAGCCGATTGGTAGCGGGTCGCTCCTACGAGCAGTACTTC
J gene: TRBJ2-1; D gene: TRBD1; V gene: TRBV9; clone size: few; CDR3 protein: CASSVVGTGAYNEQFF; CDR3 DNA: TGTGCCAGCAGCGTGGTTGGGACAGGGGCCTACAATGAGCAGTTCTTC
J gene: TRBJ2-7; D gene: NA; V gene: TRBV11-2; clone size: NA; CDR3 protein: CASSSRPGIYEQYF; CDR3 DNA: TGTGCCAGCAGCTCACGGCCAGGAATATACGAGCAGTACTTC
J gene: TRBJ2-7; D gene: TRBD1; V gene: TRBV28; clone size: few; CDR3 protein: CASSFIPRQGFSYEQYF; CDR3 DNA: TGTGCCAGCAGTTTCATCCCGAGACAGGGATTTTCCTACGAGCAGTACTTC
J gene: TRBJ2-7; D gene: TRBD2; V gene: TRBV7-9; clone size: NA; CDR3 protein: CASSQRAASGTYEQYF; CDR3 DNA: TGTGCCAGCAGCCAAAGAGCGGCTAGCGGGACCTACGAGCAGTACTTC
J gene: TRBJ2-3; D gene: NA; V gene: TRBV30; clone size: few; CDR3 protein: CAWSPDRSITDTQYF; CDR3 DNA: TGTGCCTGGAGTCCGGACAGATCCATCACAGATACGCAGTATTTT
J gene: TRBJ2-1; D gene: TRBD2; V gene: TRBV30; clone size: few; CDR3 protein: CAWSEREKTYNEQFF; CDR3 DNA: TGTGCCTGGAGTGAGCGGGAAAAAACCTACAATGAGCAGTTCTTC
J gene: TRBJ1-5; D gene: TRBD1; V gene: TRBV10-3; clone size: NA; CDR3 protein: CATSGGQTHQPQHF; CDR3 DNA: TGTGCCACCTCAGGGGGGCAGACACATCAGCCCCAGCATTTT
J gene: TRBJ2-3; D gene: NA; V gene: TRBV2; clone size: NA; CDR3 protein: CASSGRGTPTGDTQYF; CDR3 DNA: TGTGCCAGCAGTGGTCGCGGGACTCCAACCGGGGATACGCAGTATTTT
J gene: TRBJ2-7; D gene: NA; V gene: TRBV18; clone size: few; CDR3 protein: CASSYIRGGEQYF; CDR3 DNA: TGTGCCAGCTCGTACATTCGAGGGGGCGAGCAGTACTTC
J gene: TRBJ1-5; D gene: NA; V gene: TRBV7-9; clone size: few; CDR3 protein: CASSFGEQPQHF; CDR3 DNA: TGTGCCAGCAGCTTCGGGGAACAGCCCCAGCATTTT